These T cell receptor beta chains were read from a single sample in a study of identical twins. Via MiXCR, TCRdb re-called the 5' RACE reads, giving one row per CDR3 protein. The sample includes about 700,000 distinct CDR3 sequences, over 5% of them seen just once. Sample: naive T cells sorted from blood. The receptors shown here come from a man between 18 and 29 years old in good health. CDR3s include the opening cysteine and the closing phenylalanine or tryptophan.

j_call | v_call | cdr3_aa
TRBJ2-1 | TRBV19 | CASSIPGRYNEQFF
TRBJ1-5 | TRBV12-3/TRBV12-4 | CASSLGSSSNQPQHF
TRBJ2-3 | TRBV7-2 | CASSSTSSRLADTQYF
TRBJ1-1 | TRBV12-3/TRBV12-4 | CASRRYTEAFF
TRBJ2-1 | TRBV2 | CARQAQPRTGTSGNNEQFF
TRBJ2-1 | TRBV4-3 | CASSHGVAVSYNEQFF
TRBJ2-3 | TRBV7-9 | CASSLSRGPDTQYF
TRBJ1-1 | TRBV28 | CASRIREGEAFF
TRBJ2-1 | TRBV20-1 | CSASGTSGRAGRRQFF
TRBJ2-3 | TRBV20-1 | CSARVVALGTDTQYF
TRBJ2-2 | TRBV3-1 | CASSRDTGVDTGELFF
TRBJ2-1 | TRBV7-8 | CASSFLAGAARVAYEQFF
TRBJ2-5 | TRBV5-1 | CASSPGLAGKIQETQYF
TRBJ2-1 | TRBV12-3/TRBV12-4 | CASSPGLAGIYNEQFF
TRBJ2-1 | TRBV29-1 | CSVDDYNEQFF
TRBJ2-1 | TRBV9 | CASSVAGSRDNEQFF
TRBJ2-7 | TRBV7-2 | CASSSQIGANYEQYF
TRBJ1-6 | TRBV12-3/TRBV12-4 | CASTTGRIPYSPLHF
TRBJ2-7 | TRBV3-1 | CASIGGPSYEQYF
TRBJ1-2 | TRBV27 | CASSSLRGNYGYTF
TRBJ1-1 | TRBV15 | CATSREGVNAAFF
TRBJ2-3 | TRBV5-1 | CASSFSMGTDTQYF
TRBJ1-5 | TRBV6-1 | CASSRDFPGSNQPQHF
TRBJ1-3 | TRBV12-3/TRBV12-4 | CASSFHGSSNTIYF
TRBJ2-7 | TRBV5-5 | CASSLASGSVRAYEQYF
TRBJ2-7 | TRBV27 | CASSLSMVPGGTGVYEQYF
TRBJ2-1 | TRBV5-1 | CASQGRTYNNEQFF
TRBJ2-1 | TRBV5-6 | CASTLGLAGEEQFF
TRBJ2-5 | TRBV6-1 | CASRRGLAGGETQYF
TRBJ2-7 | TRBV7-7 | CASSHDGRGYEQYF
TRBJ1-5 | TRBV2 | CASSGQGALNQPQHF
TRBJ1-6 | TRBV11-3 | CASSLDLGLSYNSPLHF
TRBJ2-1 | TRBV27 | CASSNILAGGGNEQFF
TRBJ2-1 | TRBV9 | CASSVVSGGNNEQFF
TRBJ1-1 | TRBV5-1 | CASSLVRVRDRIEAFF
TRBJ2-1 | TRBV4-3 | CASSQAGGRNEQFF
TRBJ2-5 | TRBV11-1 | CASSFTFRDETQYF
TRBJ1-2 | TRBV4-1 | CASSQDRAGLYGYTF
TRBJ2-2 | TRBV5-1 | CASSPSAGENTGELFF
TRBJ2-1 | TRBV11-2 | CASSQPGLASYNEQFF
TRBJ1-2 | TRBV27 | CASSLEHTSGYTF